This T cell receptor beta chain originates from a study of CD8 T cells in ankylosing spondylitis. Study-level points and caveats: Characteristic, it appeared, of ankylosing spondylitis blood was a TCR beta motif of 7 or 8 highly homologous variants.

A note on this clonotype: Its antigen remains unidentified.

This CDR3 contains 15 residues. The germline V and J ends were trimmed by 1 base and 2 bases, with 6 bases remaining between them. The authors made TCR beta libraries by quantitative 5'-RACE with molecular barcodes. TCRdb analysed the 5' RACE reads with MiXCR anew, one entry per CDR3 protein. The sample has 270,000 or so distinct CDR3 sequences, about 18% seen once; the top ten hold about a third. This sequence was found in a male donor with ankylosing spondylitis or in good health (not recorded which). V is TRBV12-3 or TRBV12-4 and J is TRBJ2-6; D is perhaps TRBD1 (5 bases). Sequencing input: blood, either unsorted or a sorted T cell fraction (not recorded which). Here the CDR3 DNA reads TGTGCCAGCAGTTTAGGCAGGGCTGGGGCCAACGTCCTGACTTTC. Its translation is CASSLGRAGANVLTF.